The next 15 T cell receptor beta chains were all read from a single sample in a study of blood T cell repertoires in COVID-19. Profiling relied on immunoSEQ multiplex PCR, and the TCRdb table lists in-frame clones only, not all of them. Of a few hundred thousand clones listed, about nine tenths are singletons. Source material: PBMCs or T cells enriched from blood (not recorded which). The receptors were gathered from a woman in her twenties or thirties who had recovered from COVID-19.

The genes are TRBV19 and TRBJ2-1; TRBD2 aligns across 12 bases. The germline gives CDR1 LNHDA, CDR2 SQIVND (reference sequence). This CDR3 comprises 14 residues. The V gene end was trimmed by 3 bases and the J gene end by 7 bases; junction bases not matched to a gene: 1. CDR3 region: CASSIGTSGNEQFF. CDR3 sequence (DNA): TGTGCCAGTAGTATCGGGACTAGCGGGAATGAGCAGTTCTTC. Based on the CDR3 plus reference TRBV19 and TRBJ2-1, the full variable domain is DGGITQSPKYLFRKEGQNVTLSCEQNLNHDAMYWYRQDPGQGLRLIYYSQIVNDFQKGDIAEGYSVSREKKESFPLTVTSAQKNPTAFYLCASSIGTSGNEQFFGPGTRLTVL.

The chain links TRBV7-3 to TRBJ1-3; 7 bases map to TRBD1. This CDR3 has 13 amino acids. Germline assignment: CDR1 SGHTA and CDR2 FQGTGA. After removal of 8 bases from V and 2 bases from J, the junction contained 3 bases not matched to a gene. The CDR3 here is CASSDRAGNTIYF. The DNA for the CDR3 is TGTGCCAGCTCCGACAGGGCTGGAAACACCATATATTTT. The variable domain in full, completed from reference TRBV7-3 and TRBJ1-3, reads GAGVSQTPSNKVTEKGKYVELRCDPISGHTALYWYRQSLGQGPEFLIYFQGTGAADDSGLPNDRFFAVRPEGSVSTLKIQRTERGDSAVYLCASSDRAGNTIYFGEGSWLTVV.

The count of this clone is one. The V and J genes are TRBV27 and TRBJ2-7; 12 bases agree with TRBD2. Germline lookup yields CDR1 MNHEY and CDR2 SMNVEV (reference sequence). V was clipped by 4 bases and J by 3 bases; unmatched bases: 7. This CDR3 is 16 amino acids long. The CDR3 here is CASSSTSGRIYYEQYF. The CDR3 DNA follows: TGTGCCAGCAGTTCGACTAGCGGGAGAATCTACTACGAGCAGTACTTC.

This chain joins TRBV10-2 and TRBJ1-2, with D uncertain. The CDR3 totals 15 residues. V was trimmed by 3 bases and J by 0 bases, leaving 11 bases between them. In germline, CDR1 is WSHSY, CDR2 SAAADI. CDR3 residues: CASSDPTFANYGYTF. The CDR3 DNA is TGCGCCAGCAGTGATCCGACATTTGCTAACTATGGCTACACCTTC.

The gene calls are TRBV10-3 and TRBJ1-1, with no clear D. Trimming took off 0 bases at V and 7 bases at J, with 12 bases between the two ends. The germline V gene encodes CDR1 ENHRY and CDR2 SYGVKD. The CDR3 extends over 14 amino acids. The CDR3 protein is CAISESVVVLEAFF. The CDR3 nucleotides read TGTGCCATCAGTGAGTCGGTGGTTGTACTTGAAGCTTTCTTT.

Here the CDR3 DNA reads TGCGCCAGCAGCTTGACGGGGGACCCGAATGAAAAACTGTTTTTT. Amino acids: CASSLTGDPNEKLFF. The J gene is TRBJ1-4, the V gene TRBV5-1; weak D call: TRBD1 (5 bases). Trimming cost V 1 base and J 5 bases, with 12 bases left between them. The CDR3 sequence is 15 residues long. CDR1 SGHRS and CDR2 YFSETQ come from the germline V gene.

The gene calls are TRBV28 and TRBJ1-5; no reliable D call. The germline CDR1 and CDR2 sequences are MDHEN and SYDVKM. The CDR3 covers 14 residues. With 7 bases removed from V and 6 bases from J, the gap between germline ends came to 16 bases. As DNA, the CDR3 is TGTGCCAGCATGCCTCCGGGTCCGTCTCAGCCCCAGCATTTT. Translating gives CASMPPGPSQPQHF.

The chain joins TRBV5-1 to TRBJ1-2; D is unresolved. This CDR3 region has 12 residues. Looked up from germline, CDR1 is SGHRS and CDR2 is YFSETQ. V lost 3 bases and J 4 bases, leaving 7 bases between the germline ends. This CDR3 reads CASSSAAYGYTF. The CDR3, as DNA: TGCGCCAGCAGCTCGGCGGCCTATGGCTACACCTTC.

This clone has a single count. The DNA of the CDR3 is TGTGCCCACACAGGGGGCGCTGATGAAAAACTGTTTTTT. This encodes CAHTGGADEKLFF. The V and J genes are TRBV30 and TRBJ1-4, with 9 bases identical to TRBD1. J gave up 6 bases and V 8 bases, and 7 bases lay outside the gene matches. The germline CDR1 and CDR2 sequences are GTSNPN and SVGIG (reference sequence). The CDR3 is made up of 13 amino acids.

A single count supports this clone. The V call is TRBV5-1, the J call TRBJ2-3, with D perhaps TRBD2 (5 bases). The V gene's germline CDR1 is SGHRS and CDR2 YFSETQ. The germline V and J ends were trimmed by 4 bases and 12 bases, with 15 bases remaining between them. The CDR3 is 12 residues long. DNA of the CDR3: TGCGCCAGCAGCACGGACTCTAATTTTCAGTATTTT. It specifies CASSTDSNFQYF.

The V and J genes are TRBV4-2 and TRBJ2-3; 12 nucleotides line up with TRBD2. J gave up 9 bases and V 1 base, and 5 bases lay outside the gene matches. The CDR3 is 15 residues long. Per the germline V gene, CDR1 is LGHNA and CDR2 is YNFKEQ. The CDR3 here is CASSQASGGADTQYF. For the CDR3, the DNA is TGTGCCAGCAGCCAAGCTAGCGGGGGGGCCGACACGCAGTATTTT.

This clone was observed once. V usage is TRBV30 and J usage is TRBJ2-1, with D unclear. V lost 7 bases, J lost 3 bases, and 13 bases lay in between. The germline gives CDR1 GTSNPN, CDR2 SVGIG (reference sequence). The CDR3 is made up of 13 amino acids. The CDR3 DNA is TGTGCCTCTGAGGTCCCGTTCTACAATGAGCAGTTCTTC. The encoded protein is CASEVPFYNEQFF.

The rearrangement joins TRBV9 to TRBJ1-4; D is undetermined. The CDR3 covers 15 residues. CDR1 and CDR2 from the germline V gene are SGDLS and YYNGEE. V shed 1 base and J shed 3 bases, with 10 bases lying between them. The CDR3: CASSVLGSSNEKLFF. The CDR3 region has the DNA TGTGCCAGCAGCGTACTAGGATCCTCTAATGAAAAACTGTTTTTT.

The rearrangement uses TRBV12-3 or TRBV12-4 and TRBJ1-1, with 8 bases aligning to TRBD1. CDR3 length equals 13 residues. With V trimmed by 5 bases and J by 7 bases, 6 bases remained unmatched. The CDR3 here is CASSHGQGSEAFF. The CDR3 DNA is TGTGCCAGCAGTCATGGACAGGGTAGTGAAGCTTTCTTT.

This clone has only a few counts. This chain uses TRBV7-9 with TRBJ1-4, with unresolved D. CDR1 SEHNR and CDR2 FQNEAQ come from the germline V gene (reference sequence). The length of the CDR3 is 15 residues. V was shortened by 3 bases and J by 0 bases, with 8 bases between the two germline ends. CDR3 sequence reads: CASSFPGTTNEKLFF. Here the CDR3 DNA reads TGTGCCAGCAGCTTCCCCGGGACAACTAATGAAAAACTGTTTTTT.